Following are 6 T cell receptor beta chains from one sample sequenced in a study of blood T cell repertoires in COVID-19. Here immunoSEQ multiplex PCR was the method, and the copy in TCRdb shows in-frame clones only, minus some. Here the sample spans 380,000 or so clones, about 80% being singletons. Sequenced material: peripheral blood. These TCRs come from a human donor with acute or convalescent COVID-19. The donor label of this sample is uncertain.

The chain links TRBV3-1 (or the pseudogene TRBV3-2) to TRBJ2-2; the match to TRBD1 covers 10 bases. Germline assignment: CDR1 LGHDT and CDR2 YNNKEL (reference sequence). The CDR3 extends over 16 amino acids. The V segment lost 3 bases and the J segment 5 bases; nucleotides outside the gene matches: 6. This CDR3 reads CASSHDRGPWTGELFF. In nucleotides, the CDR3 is TGTGCCAGCAGCCATGACAGGGGGCCGTGGACCGGGGAGCTGTTTTTT.

The CDR3 reads CASSDRPRSNTEAFF. CDR3 nucleotide sequence: TGTGCCAGCAGTGACAGGCCCCGGTCGAACACTGAAGCTTTCTTT. This chain links TRBV6-1 with TRBJ1-1; the D is unclear. V lost 3 bases and J lost 1, with 12 bases in between. The germline V gene encodes CDR1 MNHNS and CDR2 SASEGT. The length of the CDR3 is 15 residues.

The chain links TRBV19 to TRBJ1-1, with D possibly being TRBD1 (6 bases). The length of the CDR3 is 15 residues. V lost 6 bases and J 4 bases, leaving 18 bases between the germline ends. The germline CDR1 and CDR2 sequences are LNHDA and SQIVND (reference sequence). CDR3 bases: TGTGCCAGTAGCCGCCAAGGGGGTTTGGGCACTGAAGCTTTCTTT. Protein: CASSRQGGLGTEAFF. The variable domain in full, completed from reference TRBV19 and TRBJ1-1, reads DGGITQSPKYLFRKEGQNVTLSCEQNLNHDAMYWYRQDPGQGLRLIYYSQIVNDFQKGDIAEGYSVSREKKESFPLTVTSAQKNPTAFYLCASSRQGGLGTEAFFGQGTRLTVV.

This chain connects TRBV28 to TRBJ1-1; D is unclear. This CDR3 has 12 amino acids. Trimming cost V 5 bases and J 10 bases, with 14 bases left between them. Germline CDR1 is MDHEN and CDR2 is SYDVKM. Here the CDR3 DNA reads TGTGCCAGCAGTCTTGCGTCGATACCAGCTTTCTTT. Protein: CASSLASIPAFF.

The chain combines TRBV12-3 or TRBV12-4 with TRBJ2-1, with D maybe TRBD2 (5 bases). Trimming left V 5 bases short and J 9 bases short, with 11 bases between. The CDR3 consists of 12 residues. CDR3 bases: TGTGCCAGCAGTATAACGAGGGCTGAGCAGTTCTTC. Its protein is CASSITRAEQFF.

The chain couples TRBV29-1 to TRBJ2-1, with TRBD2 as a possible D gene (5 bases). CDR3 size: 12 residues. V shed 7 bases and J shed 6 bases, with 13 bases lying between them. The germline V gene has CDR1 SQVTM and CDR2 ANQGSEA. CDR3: CSATSGINEQFF. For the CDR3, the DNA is TGCAGCGCCACCTCGGGAATCAATGAGCAGTTCTTC.